This TCR beta chain originates from a study of human T cells and chemical hapten exposure. J was trimmed by 7 bases and V by 4 bases; bases with no gene match: 9. There are 14 residues in the CDR3. Germline assignment: CDR1 SGHDT and CDR2 YYEEEE. Single cDNA molecules in the library carried unique molecular identifiers attached during preparation. Each CDR3 protein gets one entry after TCRdb re-called the RACE reads with MiXCR. Of some 46,000 distinct CDR3 sequences listed, about 3.9% are singletons. Time point meaning: healthy volunteer bleed at 2 weeks. The study extracted total RNA from unfractionated whole blood. This clonotype showed up just a few times. What it binds is unknown. Findings and caveats of the study: No shift was seen in TCRs above 1 in 1000 frequency with DPC sensitization.

Sample: whole blood. The chain recombines TRBV5-6 with TRBJ2-3; 7 nucleotides agree with TRBD2. The sequence derives from a female donor in good health. Some clones in this sample may be carry-over from other donors' samples. For the CDR3, the DNA is TGTGCCAGCAGCGGGGGGGTACCAGACAATACGCAGTATTTT. It codes for CASSGGVPDNTQYF.